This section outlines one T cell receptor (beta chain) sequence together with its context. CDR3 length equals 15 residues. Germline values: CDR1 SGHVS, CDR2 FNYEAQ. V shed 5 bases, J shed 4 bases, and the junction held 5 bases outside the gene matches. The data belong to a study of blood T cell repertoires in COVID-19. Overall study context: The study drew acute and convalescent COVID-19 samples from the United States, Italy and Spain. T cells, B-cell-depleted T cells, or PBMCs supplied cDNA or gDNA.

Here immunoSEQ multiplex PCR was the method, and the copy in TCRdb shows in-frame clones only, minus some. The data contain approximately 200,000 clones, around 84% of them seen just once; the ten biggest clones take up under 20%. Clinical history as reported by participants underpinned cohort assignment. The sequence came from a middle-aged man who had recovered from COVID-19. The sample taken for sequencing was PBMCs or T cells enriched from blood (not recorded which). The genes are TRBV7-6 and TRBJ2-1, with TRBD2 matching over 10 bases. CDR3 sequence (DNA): TGTGCCAGCAGCATAGGACTAGCGGCTTACAATGAGCAGTTCTTC. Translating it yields CASSIGLAAYNEQFF. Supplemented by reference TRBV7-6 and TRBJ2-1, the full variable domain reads GAGVSQSPRYKVTKRGQDVALRCDPISGHVSLYWYRQALGQGPEFLTYFNYEAQQDKSGLPNDRFSAERPEGSISTLTIQRTEQRDSAMYRCASSIGLAAYNEQFFGPGTRLTVL.